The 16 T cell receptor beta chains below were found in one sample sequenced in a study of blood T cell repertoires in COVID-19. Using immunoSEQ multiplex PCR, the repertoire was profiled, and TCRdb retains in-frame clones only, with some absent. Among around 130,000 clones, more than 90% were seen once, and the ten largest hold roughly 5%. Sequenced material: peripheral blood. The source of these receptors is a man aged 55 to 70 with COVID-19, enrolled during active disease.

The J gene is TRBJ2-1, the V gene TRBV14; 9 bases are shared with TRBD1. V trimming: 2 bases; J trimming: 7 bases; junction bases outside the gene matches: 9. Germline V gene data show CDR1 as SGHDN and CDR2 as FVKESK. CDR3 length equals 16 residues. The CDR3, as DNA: TGTGCCAGCAGCCAACGATCCGGGACAGGGTTTAATGAGCAGTTCTTC. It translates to CASSQRSGTGFNEQFF. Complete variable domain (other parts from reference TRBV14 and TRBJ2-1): EAGVTQFPSHSVIEKGQTVTLRCDPISGHDNLYWYRRVMGKEIKFLLHFVKESKQDESGMPNNRFLAERTGGTYSTLKVQPAELEDSGVYFCASSQRSGTGFNEQFFGPGTRLTVL.

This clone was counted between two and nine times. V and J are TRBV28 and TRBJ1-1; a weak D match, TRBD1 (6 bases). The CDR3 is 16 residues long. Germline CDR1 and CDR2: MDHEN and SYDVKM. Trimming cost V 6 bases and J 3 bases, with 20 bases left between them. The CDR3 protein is CASSMYPNQGYTEAFF. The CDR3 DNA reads TGTGCCAGCAGCATGTACCCTAACCAGGGGTACACTGAAGCTTTCTTT. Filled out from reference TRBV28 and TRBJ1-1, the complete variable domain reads DVKVTQSSRYLVKRTGEKVFLECVQDMDHENMFWYRQDPGLGLRLIYFSYDVKMKEKGDIPEGYSVSREKKERFSLILESASTNQTSMYLCASSMYPNQGYTEAFFGQGTRLTVV.

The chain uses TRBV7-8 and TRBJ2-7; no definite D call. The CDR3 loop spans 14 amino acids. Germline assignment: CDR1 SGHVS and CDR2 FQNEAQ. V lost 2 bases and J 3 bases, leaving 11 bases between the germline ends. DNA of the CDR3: TGTGCCAGCAGCTTACTAGGCAGAGACTACGAGCAGTACTTC. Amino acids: CASSLLGRDYEQYF.

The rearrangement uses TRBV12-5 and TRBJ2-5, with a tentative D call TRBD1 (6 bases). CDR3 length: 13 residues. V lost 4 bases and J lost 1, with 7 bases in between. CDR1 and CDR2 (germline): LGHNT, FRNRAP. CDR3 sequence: CASGSGVQETQYF. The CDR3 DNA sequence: TGTGCTAGTGGTTCAGGGGTCCAAGAGACCCAGTACTTC.

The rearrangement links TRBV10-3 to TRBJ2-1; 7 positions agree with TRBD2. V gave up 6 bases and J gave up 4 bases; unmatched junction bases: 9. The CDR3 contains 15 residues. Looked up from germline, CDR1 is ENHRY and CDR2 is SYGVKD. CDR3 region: CAIRPWGEGYNEQFF. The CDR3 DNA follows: TGTGCCATCAGGCCTTGGGGGGAGGGGTACAATGAGCAGTTCTTC.

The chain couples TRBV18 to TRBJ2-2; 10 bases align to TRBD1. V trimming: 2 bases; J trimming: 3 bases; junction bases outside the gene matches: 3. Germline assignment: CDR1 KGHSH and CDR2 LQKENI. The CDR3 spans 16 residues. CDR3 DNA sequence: TGTGCCAGCTCACCATCCGGGACAGGGGACACCGGGGAGCTGTTTTTT. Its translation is CASSPSGTGDTGELFF.

The DNA of the CDR3 is TGTGCCAGCAGCTTAGATCGGGGATGGTATGGCTACACCTTC. Encoded protein: CASSLDRGWYGYTF. The chain combines TRBV7-9 with TRBJ1-2; D not certain. The CDR3 totals 14 residues. The germline gives CDR1 SEHNR, CDR2 FQNEAQ (reference sequence). Trimming stripped 1 base from V and 5 bases from J, with 11 bases between.

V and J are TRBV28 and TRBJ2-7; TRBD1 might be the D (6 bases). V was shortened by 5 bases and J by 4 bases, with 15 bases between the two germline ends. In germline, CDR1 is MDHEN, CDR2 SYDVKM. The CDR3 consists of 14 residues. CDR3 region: CASSRTGSPYEQYF. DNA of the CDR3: TGTGCCAGCAGTCGTACAGGGTCCCCGTACGAGCAGTACTTC.

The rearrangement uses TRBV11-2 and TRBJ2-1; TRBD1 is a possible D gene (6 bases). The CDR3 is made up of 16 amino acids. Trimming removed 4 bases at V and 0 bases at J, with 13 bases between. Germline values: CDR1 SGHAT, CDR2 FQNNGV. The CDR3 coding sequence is TGTGCCAGCAGCTCACGGGACATGAGCTCCTACAATGAGCAGTTCTTC. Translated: CASSSRDMSSYNEQFF.

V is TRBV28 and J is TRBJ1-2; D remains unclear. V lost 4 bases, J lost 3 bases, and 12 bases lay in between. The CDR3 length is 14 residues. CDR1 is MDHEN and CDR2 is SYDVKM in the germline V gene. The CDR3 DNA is TGTGCCAGCAGTTCCTGGAGGAGGGACTATGGCTACACCTTC. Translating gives CASSSWRRDYGYTF.

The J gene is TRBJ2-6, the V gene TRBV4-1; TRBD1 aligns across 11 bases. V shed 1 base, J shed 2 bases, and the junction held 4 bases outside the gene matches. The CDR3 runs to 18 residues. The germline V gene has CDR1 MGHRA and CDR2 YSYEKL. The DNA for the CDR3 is TGCGCCAGCAGCCAAGCCGGGACAGGGGGAACTGGGGCCAACGTCCTGACTTTC. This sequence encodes CASSQAGTGGTGANVLTF.

The CDR3 sequence is CASSRGQGEKLFF. The CDR3 DNA is TGCGCCAGCAGCCGAGGACAGGGGGAAAAACTGTTTTTT. The genes are TRBV5-1 and TRBJ1-4, with 9 bases fitting TRBD1. The junction had 3 bases not matched to a gene; V was cut back by 4 bases and J by 8 bases. The length of the CDR3 is 13 residues. Germline V gene sequence: CDR1 SGHRS, CDR2 YFSETQ.

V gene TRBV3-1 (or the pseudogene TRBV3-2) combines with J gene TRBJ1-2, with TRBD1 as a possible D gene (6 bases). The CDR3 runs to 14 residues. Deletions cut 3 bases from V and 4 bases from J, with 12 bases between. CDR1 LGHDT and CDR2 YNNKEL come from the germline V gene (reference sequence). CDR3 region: CASSQGAVIYGYTF. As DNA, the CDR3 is TGTGCCAGCAGCCAGGGGGCGGTTATCTATGGCTACACCTTC.

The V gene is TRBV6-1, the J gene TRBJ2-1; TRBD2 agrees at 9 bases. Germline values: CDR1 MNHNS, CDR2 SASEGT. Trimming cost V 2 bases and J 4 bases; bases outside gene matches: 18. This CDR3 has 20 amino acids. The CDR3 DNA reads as TGTGCCAGCAGTGAACTGTTCTGGGAAAGACTAGCGGACTTGTACAATGAGCAGTTCTTC. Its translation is CASSELFWERLADLYNEQFF.

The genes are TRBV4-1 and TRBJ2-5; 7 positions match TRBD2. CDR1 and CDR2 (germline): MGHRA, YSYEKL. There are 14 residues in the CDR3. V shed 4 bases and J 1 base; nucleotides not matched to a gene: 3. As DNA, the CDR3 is TGCGCCAGCAGCCTAGCGGGCGTCCAAGAGACCCAGTACTTC. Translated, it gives CASSLAGVQETQYF.

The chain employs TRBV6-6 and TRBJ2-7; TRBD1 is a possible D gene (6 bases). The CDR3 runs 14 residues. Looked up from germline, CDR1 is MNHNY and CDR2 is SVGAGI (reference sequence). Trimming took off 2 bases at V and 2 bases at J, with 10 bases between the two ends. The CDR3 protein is CASSYPGQPYEQYF. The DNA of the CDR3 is TGTGCCAGCAGTTACCCGGGACAACCCTACGAGCAGTACTTC.